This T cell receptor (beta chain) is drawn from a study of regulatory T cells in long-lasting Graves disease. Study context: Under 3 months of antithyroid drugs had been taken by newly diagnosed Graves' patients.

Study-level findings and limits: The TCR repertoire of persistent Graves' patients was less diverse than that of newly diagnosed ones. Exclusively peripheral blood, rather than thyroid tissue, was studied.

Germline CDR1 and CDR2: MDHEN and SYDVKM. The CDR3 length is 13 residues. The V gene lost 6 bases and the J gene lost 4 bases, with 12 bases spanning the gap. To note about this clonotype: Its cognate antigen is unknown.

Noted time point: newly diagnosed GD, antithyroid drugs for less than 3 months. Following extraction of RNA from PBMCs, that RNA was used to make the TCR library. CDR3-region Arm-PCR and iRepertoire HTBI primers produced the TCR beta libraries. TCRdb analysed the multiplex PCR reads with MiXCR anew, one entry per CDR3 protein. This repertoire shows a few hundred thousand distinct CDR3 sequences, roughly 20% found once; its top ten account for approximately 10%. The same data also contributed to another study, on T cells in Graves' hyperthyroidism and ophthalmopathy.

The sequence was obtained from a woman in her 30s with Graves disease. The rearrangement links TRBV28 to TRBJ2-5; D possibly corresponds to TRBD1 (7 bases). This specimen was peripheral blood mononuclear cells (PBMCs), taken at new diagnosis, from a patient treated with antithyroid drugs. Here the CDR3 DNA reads TGTGCCAGCAGAAACCAGGGGGGAGAGACCCAGTACTTC. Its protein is CASRNQGGETQYF.